This T cell receptor beta chain was obtained from a study of blood T cell repertoires in COVID-19. Profiled with immunoSEQ multiplex PCR; TCRdb holds only in-frame clones, not every one. The sample lists some 500,000 clones; approximately 90% were seen once. Sequencing was carried out using PBMCs or T cells enriched from blood (not recorded which). This TCR was sampled from a woman aged 40 to 55 who had recovered from COVID-19.

The CDR3 DNA reads as TGCGCCAGCAGCCAAGATCCCCCCGCGACTAGCGGGAGCACAGATACGCAGTATTTT. This codes for CASSQDPPATSGSTDTQYF. The V and J genes are TRBV4-3 and TRBJ2-3, with TRBD2 matching 10 bases. Germline V CDR1 and CDR2: LGHNA, YSLEER. V shed 0 bases and J 0 bases; nucleotides not matched to a gene: 9. The CDR3 consists of 19 residues.